The sample holds many counts of the clone carrying this TCR beta chain. The data were obtained in a study of blood T cells in healthy people across ages. The CDR3 has 15 amino acids. CDR1 and CDR2 from the germline V gene are MGHDK and SYGVNS. The J segment lost 9 bases and the V segment lost 4 bases, leaving 8 bases of the junction unmatched. Russia was home to the donors, healthy Caucasian individuals aged roughly 6 to 90. For the second PCR, which ran for roughly 6 to 12 cycles, a sample-barcoded 5' primer and a J-beta primer mix were used. TCRdb reprocessed the 5' RACE reads via MiXCR and lists one record per CDR3 protein. The repertoire holds 730,000 or so distinct CDR3 sequences, around 40% seen once, with less than 25% in the top ten.

This clonotype was sampled from a woman aged 55-70 years in good health. The sequenced material came from blood. The rearrangement joins TRBV25-1 to TRBJ2-1, with 11 bases aligning to TRBD2. CDR3 in amino acids: CASSVLAGGPGEQFF. The CDR3, as DNA: TGTGCCAGCAGTGTTTTAGCGGGGGGGCCAGGTGAGCAGTTCTTC.